The 26 T cell receptor beta chains in this list originate from one sample, sequenced in a study of T cell responses to AZD1222 COVID-19 vaccine. The table came from immunoSEQ multiplex PCR; TCRdb's copy has only in-frame clones and leaves some out. The sample carries some 100,000 clones, roughly nine tenths recorded once. The sample consisted of peripheral blood, taken on day 0 of AZD1222 vaccination. These receptors all come from an adult in good health.

The gene calls are TRBV2 and TRBJ1-2; D perhaps matches TRBD1 (5 bases). CDR1 is SNHLY, CDR2 FYNNEI, per germline. V lost 6 bases, J lost 4 bases, and 15 bases lay in between. This CDR3 spans 14 amino acids. The CDR3 DNA is TGTGCCAGCAGGGTTAGAACAGGATTCTATGGCTACACCTTC. Encoded protein: CASRVRTGFYGYTF.

The chain couples TRBV30 to TRBJ1-1; unclear D gene. V was pared by 0 bases and J by 0 bases, with 11 bases between. Germline CDR1 is GTSNPN and CDR2 is SVGIG (reference sequence). CDR3 length: 15 amino acids. CDR3 sequence reads: CAWSVSVAMNTEAFF. DNA of the CDR3: TGTGCCTGGAGTGTATCGGTCGCCATGAACACTGAAGCTTTCTTT.

The rearrangement links TRBV5-1 to TRBJ2-5; perhaps TRBD2 as D (5 bases). The V and J ends lost 5 bases and 3 bases respectively, with 14 bases between them. The CDR3 contains 14 residues. CDR1 is SGHRS and CDR2 is YFSETQ in the germline V gene. CDR3 nucleotide sequence: TGCGCCAGCAGTCTAGCCCGGGCAGAAGAGACCCAGTACTTC. It codes for CASSLARAEETQYF. The variable domain in full, with the rest retrieved from reference TRBV5-1 and TRBJ2-5, is KAGVTQTPRYLIKTRGQQVTLSCSPISGHRSVSWYQQTPGQGLQFLFEYFSETQRNKGNFPGRFSGRQFSNSRSEMNVSTLELGDSALYLCASSLARAEETQYFGPGTRLLVL.

This clone was observed once. The V call is TRBV2, the J call TRBJ1-2, with D unresolved. Germline lookup yields CDR1 SNHLY and CDR2 FYNNEI. V was shortened by 6 bases and J by 0 bases, with 8 bases between the two germline ends. CDR3 length: 13 amino acids. DNA for the CDR3: TGTGCCAGCAGAAAAGGAGCTAACTATGGCTACACCTTC. It is translated as CASRKGANYGYTF.

CDR3 amino acids: CATLLNPGTGVDEQYF. CDR3 DNA: TGTGCCACCCTTCTCAACCCCGGGACAGGGGTGGACGAGCAGTACTTC. V is TRBV28 and J is TRBJ2-7; 10 bases are a match to TRBD1. From germline, CDR1 is MDHEN and CDR2 SYDVKM. There are 16 residues in the CDR3. The ends lost 10 bases at V and 5 bases at J; junction bases unmatched: 17.

The chain uses TRBV2 and TRBJ1-1; maybe TRBD1 (6 bases). The germline V gene encodes CDR1 SNHLY and CDR2 FYNNEI. The CDR3 consists of 12 residues. Trimming removed 6 bases at V and 2 bases at J, with 7 bases between. CDR3 sequence (DNA): TGTGCCAGCAGACAGGGAAACACTGAAGCTTTCTTT. Translation gives CASRQGNTEAFF.

The genes are TRBV9 and TRBJ1-2; 12 bases agree with TRBD1. Trimming at V came to 3 bases and at J to 4 bases, leaving 7 bases not matched to a gene. CDR1 is SGDLS, CDR2 YYNGEE, per germline. The CDR3 loop spans 16 amino acids. CDR3 loop: CASSGTGTGGLYGYTF. CDR3 coding DNA: TGTGCCAGCAGCGGGACCGGGACAGGGGGCCTCTATGGCTACACCTTC.

V and J are TRBV27 and TRBJ2-1, with 7 bases lining up with TRBD1. The germline gives CDR1 MNHEY, CDR2 SMNVEV (reference sequence). J was trimmed by 1 base and V by 2 bases; bases with no gene match: 2. This CDR3 has 15 residues. DNA for the CDR3: TGTGCCAGCAGTTTAGGGACAGTTTCCTACAATGAGCAGTTCTTC. Translating gives CASSLGTVSYNEQFF.

This chain joins TRBV2 and TRBJ1-4; D is uncertain. The germline CDR1 and CDR2 sequences are SNHLY and FYNNEI. The CDR3 covers 13 residues. Trimming pared 11 bases from V and 5 bases from J, leaving 15 bases between. The CDR3: CAGRTELNEKLFF. CDR3 nucleotides: TGTGCCGGTCGGACCGAGCTGAATGAAAAACTGTTTTTT.

The V call is TRBV4-2, the J call TRBJ2-1; 7 bases are shared with TRBD2. Germline CDR1 is LGHNA and CDR2 is YNFKEQ. V was clipped by 4 bases and J by 12 bases; unmatched bases: 18. The CDR3 is 16 amino acids. CDR3 protein: CASSPAGPGFLEGQFF. For the CDR3, the DNA is TGTGCCAGCAGCCCAGCGGGACCAGGGTTTTTGGAGGGGCAGTTCTTC.

This clone occurred a few times. J is TRBJ1-2 and V is TRBV28; TRBD1 matches 7 bases. The germline V gene encodes CDR1 MDHEN and CDR2 SYDVKM. Trimming took 6 bases from V and 2 from J; bases not matched to a gene: 6. This CDR3 has 14 amino acids. The CDR3 DNA follows: TGTGCCAGCAGGATACAGGGGACCAACTATGGCTACACCTTC. Its protein is CASRIQGTNYGYTF.

The chain has TRBV18 and TRBJ2-7; D is possibly TRBD1 or TRBD2 (5 bases each). The CDR3 spans 14 residues. The V end lost 3 bases, the J end lost 7 bases, and 16 bases lay between the germline ends. Germline assignment: CDR1 KGHSH and CDR2 LQKENI. CDR3 loop: CASSPETGTPEQYF. CDR3 in DNA: TGTGCCAGCTCACCCGAAACCGGGACCCCTGAGCAGTACTTC.

Regarding this clone: At one of its ends the junction is not consistent with the germline gene, which may arise from a read error. The chain couples TRBV27 to TRBJ2-3; tentatively, D is TRBD2 (5 bases). The CDR3 runs to 13 residues. Germline assignment: CDR1 MNHEY and CDR2 SMNVEV (reference sequence). Written as DNA, the CDR3 is TGTGCCAGCAGATTCCTAGGAGGCGATAGGCAGTATTTT. Translation gives CASRFLGGDRQYF.

V usage is TRBV7-2 and J usage is TRBJ1-2; 9 nucleotides align to TRBD1. With 4 bases clipped from V and 6 bases from J, the junction kept 6 bases outside the gene matches. The CDR3 is 14 residues long. Germline V CDR1 and CDR2: SGHTA, FQGNSA. This CDR3 reads CASSYRDRADGYTF. CDR3 nucleotide sequence: TGTGCCAGCAGCTACCGGGACAGGGCTGATGGCTACACCTTC.

The chain employs TRBV6-5 and TRBJ2-3; no definite D call. Trimming took 2 bases from V and 0 from J, leaving 9 bases between them. The germline gives CDR1 MNHEY, CDR2 SVGAGI. The CDR3 covers 15 residues. CDR3 coding DNA: TGTGCCAGCAGTTACGGTATTGCCAGCACAGATACGCAGTATTTT. Translated: CASSYGIASTDTQYF.

This clone was recorded once. This rearrangement joins TRBV4-1 to TRBJ2-7, with D uncertain. The V gene lost 3 bases and the J gene lost 0 bases, with 6 bases spanning the gap. Germline V gene sequence: CDR1 MGHRA, CDR2 YSYEKL. The CDR3 sequence is 13 residues long. The CDR3 nucleotides read TGCGCCAGCAGCCAGGCGTACTCCTACGAGCAGTACTTC. Its protein product is CASSQAYSYEQYF.

This clone appeared once. The rearrangement links TRBV10-2 to TRBJ1-2; no clear D. Per the germline V gene, CDR1 is WSHSY and CDR2 is SAAADI. The CDR3 loop spans 14 amino acids. The V gene lost 4 bases and the J gene lost 2 bases, with 11 bases spanning the gap. In DNA, the CDR3 is TGCGCCAGCAGTGCCTGGACGGGAAACTATGGCTACACCTTC. This sequence encodes CASSAWTGNYGYTF.

The gene calls are TRBV6-5 and TRBJ1-5, with 10 bases fitting TRBD1. Germline V gives CDR1 MNHEY, CDR2 SVGAGI. The CDR3 contains 14 residues. The V and J ends lost 8 bases and 7 bases, in that order; junction bases with no gene match: 8. The CDR3 coding sequence is TGTGCCAGCGCCGACAGGGGGCAACAGCAGCCCCAGCATTTT. Its protein product is CASADRGQQQPQHF.

This clone appeared a single time. V gene TRBV11-2 combines with J gene TRBJ1-1; TRBD1 is a possible D gene (5 bases). CDR3 length: 15 amino acids. The V end lost 2 bases, the J end lost 5 bases, and 15 bases lay between the germline ends. Germline V CDR1 and CDR2: SGHAT, FQNNGV. The CDR3 is CASSLLRPGKTEAFF. For the CDR3, the DNA is TGTGCCAGCAGCTTATTGAGGCCAGGGAAAACTGAAGCTTTCTTT.

The chain recombines TRBV10-3 with TRBJ2-3; 8 bases map to TRBD1. V lost 10 bases to trimming and J lost 4 bases; unmatched junction nucleotides: 4. CDR1 and CDR2 from the germline V gene are ENHRY and SYGVKD. The CDR3 runs to 12 residues. CDR3 DNA sequence: TGTGCCAACGGACAGGGATCAGATACGCAGTATTTT. It translates to CANGQGSDTQYF.

The gene calls are TRBV29-1 and TRBJ2-2; perhaps TRBD2 as D (6 bases). CDR1 is SQVTM and CDR2 is ANQGSEA in the germline V gene. This CDR3 has 13 residues. V shed 3 bases and J shed 6 bases, with 11 bases lying between them. The CDR3 sequence is CSVEQGGPGELFF. DNA of the CDR3: TGCAGCGTTGAGCAGGGAGGTCCCGGGGAGCTGTTTTTT.

The chain carries TRBV5-4 and TRBJ2-1, with D tentatively TRBD1 (5 bases). The CDR3 runs to 15 residues. Trimming cost V 0 bases and J 5 bases, with 12 bases left between them. Germline values: CDR1 SGHNT, CDR2 YYREEE (reference sequence). CDR3 DNA sequence: TGTGCCAGCAGCTTGGATCCAGGGATGAACAATGAGCAGTTCTTC. Translated: CASSLDPGMNNEQFF.

CDR3 protein: CASSQGTGFPLHF. DNA for the CDR3: TGTGCCAGCAGCCAAGGGACGGGGTTCCCCCTCCACTTT. The J gene is TRBJ1-6, the V gene TRBV3-1 (or the pseudogene TRBV3-2); D is undetermined. V was trimmed by 1 base and J by 13 bases, leaving 11 bases between them. The CDR3 is 13 amino acids. CDR1 LGHDT and CDR2 YNNKEL come from the germline V gene (reference sequence).

This chain connects TRBV6-5 to TRBJ1-5; D unclear. Germline V gene sequence: CDR1 MNHEY, CDR2 SVGAGI. The CDR3 sequence is 15 residues long. V was clipped by 3 bases and J by 7 bases, with 16 bases between them. CDR3 DNA: TGTGCCAGCAGTTATTCTCGGGTCGCGGGGCAGCCCCAGCATTTT. The encoded protein is CASSYSRVAGQPQHF.

The chain links TRBV6-6 to TRBJ1-4, with 8 bases identical to TRBD1. The junction had 3 bases not matched to a gene; V was cut back by 2 bases and J by 7 bases. This CDR3 contains 14 residues. Germline assignment: CDR1 MNHNY and CDR2 SVGAGI (reference sequence). The chain's CDR3 is CASSYGQGGEKLFF. CDR3 nucleotide sequence: TGTGCCAGCAGTTACGGACAGGGTGGTGAAAAACTGTTTTTT.

The chain is built from TRBV4-2 and TRBJ1-1; D not certain. Per the germline V gene, CDR1 is LGHNA and CDR2 is YNFKEQ. V lost 4 bases and J 0 bases, leaving 15 bases between the germline ends. This CDR3 contains 16 residues. The CDR3 loop reads CASSPKGLGMNTEAFF. In DNA form, the CDR3 reads TGTGCCAGCAGCCCTAAGGGCCTGGGGATGAACACTGAAGCTTTCTTT.